A single sample gave rise to the 17 T cell receptor beta chains below, sequenced in a study of blood T cell repertoires in COVID-19. The table came from immunoSEQ multiplex PCR; TCRdb's copy has only in-frame clones and leaves some out. Of more than 55,000 clones in the sample, around 79% were seen once. What was sequenced was peripheral blood. These receptor sequences come from a human donor in a cohort sampled during active COVID-19.

The chain recombines TRBV7-3 with TRBJ2-4; the D gene is possibly TRBD2 (7 bases). This CDR3 region has 16 residues. V was pared by 5 bases and J by 6 bases, with 20 bases between. Germline lookup yields CDR1 SGHTA and CDR2 FQGTGA. The DNA of the CDR3 is TGTGCCAGCAGCACAACTCCTGGACAGCGGGGAAACATTCAGTACTTC. Translation gives CASSTTPGQRGNIQYF.

The chain uses TRBV4-3 and TRBJ1-2; the match to TRBD1 covers 9 bases. The V and J ends lost 2 bases and 8 bases, in that order; junction bases with no gene match: 6. The germline CDR1 and CDR2 sequences are LGHNA and YSLEER. The CDR3 has 14 residues. CDR3 in DNA: TGCGCCAGCAGCCAACCGGGACAGGGTAGGGGCTACACCTTC. This translates into CASSQPGQGRGYTF.

The V and J genes are TRBV24-1 and TRBJ2-2, with TRBD2 matching 11 bases. The junction had 2 bases not matched to a gene; V was cut back by 4 bases and J by 5 bases. This CDR3 region has 15 residues. The germline gives CDR1 KGHDR, CDR2 SFDVKD. CDR3 DNA: TGTGCCACCAGTGACCCTAGCGGGAGGACCGGGGAGCTGTTTTTT. Translated: CATSDPSGRTGELFF.

A few counts support this clone. This chain connects TRBV5-4 to TRBJ1-6; TRBD1 is a possible D gene (6 bases). Germline V gene lookup returns CDR1 SGHNT and CDR2 YYREEE (reference sequence). The CDR3 totals 16 residues. V shed 4 bases and J shed 2 bases, with 13 bases lying between them. CDR3: CASSQDSLTYNSPLHF. The CDR3 DNA is TGTGCCAGCAGCCAGGACAGTCTCACCTATAATTCACCCCTCCACTTT.

This clone was seen more than once but under ten times. The rearrangement joins TRBV19 to TRBJ1-2, with D unclear. Germline V lookup: CDR1 LNHDA, CDR2 SQIVND (reference sequence). V lost 3 bases and J lost 2, with 13 bases in between. CDR3 length: 15 residues. The CDR3 here is CASSIDEEINYGYTF. CDR3 DNA sequence: TGTGCCAGTAGTATCGACGAGGAGATAAACTATGGCTACACCTTC.

The rearrangement uses TRBV14 and TRBJ2-7, with D unresolved. Trimming took off 2 bases at V and 0 bases at J, with 8 bases between the two ends. Germline-derived CDR1 and CDR2 are SGHDN and FVKESK. The CDR3 has 14 residues. CDR3 nucleotides: TGTGCCAGCAGCCAATGGCGGAGCTCCTACGAGCAGTACTTC. Translated, it gives CASSQWRSSYEQYF.

The chain joins TRBV6-1 to TRBJ2-7; TRBD1 matches at 9 bases. This CDR3 is built from 15 residues. V was pared by 1 base and J by 4 bases, with 5 bases of the junction left unmatched. The germline CDR1 and CDR2 sequences are MNHNS and SASEGT. The CDR3 region is CASSEEGTGLYEQYF. The CDR3 nucleotides read TGTGCCAGCAGTGAAGAAGGGACAGGGCTGTACGAGCAGTACTTC.

This clone was detected only a few times. The genes are TRBV2 and TRBJ1-5, with D maybe TRBD1 (5 bases). The CDR3 has 18 amino acids. Per the germline V gene, CDR1 is SNHLY and CDR2 is FYNNEI. The V end lost 3 bases, the J end lost 0 bases, and 18 bases lay between the germline ends. As DNA, the CDR3 is TGTGCCAGCAGTGATGGGCGCAGGGCCGGGTTTAGCAATCAGCCCCAGCATTTT. Encoded protein: CASSDGRRAGFSNQPQHF.

The chain couples TRBV11-2 to TRBJ2-1; TRBD2 aligns across 11 bases. The CDR3 totals 18 residues. After removal of 4 bases from V and 2 bases from J, the junction contained 10 bases not matched to a gene. Germline values: CDR1 SGHAT, CDR2 FQNNGV. CDR3 amino acids: CASSSLRLAGLPYNEQFF. Written as DNA, the CDR3 is TGTGCCAGCAGCTCCCTTAGACTAGCGGGACTCCCCTACAATGAGCAGTTCTTC. Based on the CDR3 plus reference TRBV11-2 and TRBJ2-1, the full variable domain is EAGVAQSPRYKIIEKRQSVAFWCNPISGHATLYWYQQILGQGPKLLIQFQNNGVVDDSQLPKDRFSAERLKGVDSTLKIQPAKLEDSAVYLCASSSLRLAGLPYNEQFFGPGTRLTVL.

This clone was counted between two and nine times. J is TRBJ2-5 and V is TRBV24-1, with 10 bases that match TRBD2. Trimming removed 4 bases from V and 4 bases from J; junction bases left unmatched: 8. Germline loops: CDR1 KGHDR, CDR2 SFDVKD. This CDR3 contains 16 residues. This CDR3 reads CATSDPEREGRETQYF. The CDR3 DNA reads TGTGCCACCAGTGACCCTGAGCGGGAGGGCCGAGAGACCCAGTACTTC.

This sequence joins TRBV15 and TRBJ2-4; TRBD1 matches 9 bases. Unmatched junction bases numbered 7, after V lost 6 bases and J lost 1 base. Germline CDR1 is LNHNV and CDR2 is YYDKDF (reference sequence). The CDR3 is 16 residues long. This chain's CDR3 is CATRSTDRGAKNIQYF. The CDR3 DNA reads TGTGCCACCAGATCCACGGACAGGGGTGCCAAAAACATTCAGTACTTC.

The rearrangement links TRBV5-8 to TRBJ2-6; tentatively, D is TRBD1 (6 bases). CDR3 length: 16 residues. CDR1 and CDR2 from the germline V gene are SGHTS and YDEGEE. V was trimmed by 4 bases and J by 0 bases, leaving 11 bases between them. CDR3 DNA: TGTGCCAGCAGCCCGGACAGTTCCTCTGGGGCCAACGTCCTGACTTTC. Its translation is CASSPDSSSGANVLTF.

The chain carries TRBV29-1 and TRBJ2-1; D remains ambiguous. The CDR3 length is 12 residues. Germline-derived CDR1 and CDR2 are SQVTM and ANQGSEA. Between the trimmed V and J ends, which lost 6 bases and 0 bases, there was a span of 6 bases. In DNA form, the CDR3 reads TGCAGCGTACAGAGCTCCTACAATGAGCAGTTCTTC. Amino acids: CSVQSSYNEQFF.

This rearrangement joins TRBV19 to TRBJ2-1, with TRBD2 matching 7 bases. CDR3 length equals 15 residues. Germline trimming cut 5 bases from V and 8 bases from J; bases unmatched to any gene: 12. The V gene's germline CDR1 is LNHDA and CDR2 SQIVND (reference sequence). CDR3 residues: CASSFDSGIGDEQFF. The CDR3 bases are TGTGCCAGTAGTTTCGACAGCGGGATTGGCGATGAGCAGTTCTTC. Full variable domain (remainder filled in from reference TRBV19 and TRBJ2-1): DGGITQSPKYLFRKEGQNVTLSCEQNLNHDAMYWYRQDPGQGLRLIYYSQIVNDFQKGDIAEGYSVSREKKESFPLTVTSAQKNPTAFYLCASSFDSGIGDEQFFGPGTRLTVL.

The chain has TRBV15 and TRBJ2-1, with 12 bases matching TRBD2. The CDR3 is made up of 21 amino acids. In germline, CDR1 is LNHNV, CDR2 YYDKDF (reference sequence). After removal of 2 bases from V and 0 bases from J, the junction contained 14 bases not matched to a gene. The CDR3 protein is CATSRLLTGLAGASSYNEQFF. The CDR3 DNA reads TGTGCCACCAGCAGACTCTTAACGGGACTAGCGGGCGCCAGCTCCTACAATGAGCAGTTCTTC.

This clone was observed a handful of times. The gene calls are TRBV28 and TRBJ1-4, with 11 bases lining up with TRBD1. The CDR3 totals 15 residues. CDR1 MDHEN and CDR2 SYDVKM come from the germline V gene. The V segment lost 6 bases and the J segment 7 bases; nucleotides outside the gene matches: 7. The CDR3 DNA follows: TGTGCCAGCAGCCGTACCGGGACAGGGGGTGAAAAACTGTTTTTT. The encoded protein is CASSRTGTGGEKLFF. Drawing the rest from reference TRBV28 and TRBJ1-4, the complete variable domain is DVKVTQSSRYLVKRTGEKVFLECVQDMDHENMFWYRQDPGLGLRLIYFSYDVKMKEKGDIPEGYSVSREKKERFSLILESASTNQTSMYLCASSRTGTGGEKLFFGSGTQLSVL.

The genes are TRBV6-6 and TRBJ1-2, with a possible D match to TRBD1 (6 bases). There are 15 residues in the CDR3. V was cut by 2 bases and J by 7 bases, with 17 bases left in between. Germline assignment: CDR1 MNHNY and CDR2 SVGAGI (reference sequence). The CDR3 sequence: CASSYTGPGASGYTF. The DNA for the CDR3 is TGTGCCAGCAGTTACACGGGGCCAGGGGCCTCTGGCTACACCTTC.